The next 22 T cell receptor beta chains were all read from a single sample in a study of OX40 agonist ivuxolimab in advanced cancers. TCRdb's copy holds only in-frame clones and misses some; the assay was immunoSEQ multiplex PCR. The top ten clones hold about 2.8% of a sample with about 78,000 clones, around 91% of them seen once. This specimen consisted of CD4+ or CD8+ T cells sorted from blood, obtained in a trial of the OX40 agonist ivuxolimab. These receptors all come from an adult with an advanced solid tumor such as melanoma, head and neck, liver or kidney cancer.

The chain carries TRBV14 and TRBJ2-7; D might be TRBD2 (6 bases). Trimming pared 4 bases from V and 0 bases from J, leaving 19 bases between. Germline CDR1 SGHDN, CDR2 FVKESK. The CDR3 contains 17 residues. CDR3 nucleotide sequence: TGTGCCAGCAGCCCATACGCGGGAACACCCTTCTCCTACGAGCAGTACTTC. It yields the protein CASSPYAGTPFSYEQYF.

The chain has TRBV5-6 and TRBJ2-7; 11 nucleotides align to TRBD2. CDR1 is SGHDT, CDR2 YYEEEE, per germline. The CDR3 is 15 residues long. V lost 2 bases and J lost 6; bases outside the gene matches: 7. The CDR3 region is CASSFIAGGPVEQYF. The CDR3 nucleotides read TGTGCCAGCAGCTTCATAGCGGGAGGGCCCGTCGAGCAGTACTTC.

V gene TRBV19 combines with J gene TRBJ2-5; 8 bases fit TRBD1. This CDR3 has 13 amino acids. The ends lost 4 bases at V and 5 bases at J; junction bases unmatched: 3. The V gene's germline CDR1 is LNHDA and CDR2 SQIVND (reference sequence). The CDR3 sequence: CASSTNRGETQYF. CDR3 sequence (DNA): TGTGCCAGTAGTACCAACAGGGGGGAGACCCAGTACTTC.

This clone occurred a few times. This chain connects TRBV28 to TRBJ2-7; a weak D match, TRBD1 (5 bases). V was cut by 3 bases and J by 1 base, with 13 bases left in between. Germline V gene sequence: CDR1 MDHEN, CDR2 SYDVKM. CDR3 length equals 15 residues. The CDR3 DNA reads TGTGCCAGCAGTTTCTCCTCGGACAATTCCTACGAGCAGTACTTC. Translation gives CASSFSSDNSYEQYF.

The gene calls are TRBV5-1 and TRBJ2-3; no clear D. CDR3 size: 13 residues. Trimming removed 4 bases at V and 4 bases at J, with 10 bases between. The germline CDR1 and CDR2 sequences are SGHRS and YFSETQ. The CDR3, as DNA: TGCGCCAGCAGCCGGGCCCCTTCAGATACGCAGTATTTT. Translated: CASSRAPSDTQYF.

The chain recombines TRBV7-2 with TRBJ2-5; 10 nucleotides align to TRBD2. The trim removed 5 bases at V and 2 bases at J, leaving 8 bases unmatched. The V gene's germline CDR1 is SGHTA and CDR2 FQGNSA. The length of the CDR3 is 16 residues. The CDR3 loop reads CASSPTLAGAQETQYF. CDR3 DNA sequence: TGTGCCAGCAGCCCAACTCTAGCGGGGGCTCAAGAGACCCAGTACTTC.

This rearrangement joins TRBV7-9 to TRBJ2-1; TRBD1 matches 9 bases. The ends lost 0 bases at V and 14 bases at J; junction bases unmatched: 5. This CDR3 contains 13 residues. Per the germline V gene, CDR1 is SEHNR and CDR2 is FQNEAQ (reference sequence). The CDR3, as DNA: TGTGCCAGCAGCTTAGCACAGGGGGCTAAGGAGTTCTTC. It encodes CASSLAQGAKEFF.

This chain joins TRBV6-1 and TRBJ1-2; D not resolved. V lost 3 bases, J lost 10 bases, and 9 bases lay in between. CDR3 length: 11 residues. From germline, CDR1 is MNHNS and CDR2 SASEGT. This CDR3 is CASSDYELYTF. In DNA, the CDR3 is TGTGCCAGCAGTGATTACGAGCTCTACACCTTC.

This clone has only one observation. The junction departs from the called germline gene at one end, perhaps through a read error. The chain combines TRBV9 with TRBJ1-1; no clear D gene. The CDR3 has 13 residues. Germline V gene data show CDR1 as SGDLS and CDR2 as YYNGEE. As DNA, the CDR3 is TGTGCCAGCACCGTAGCACCGAACACTGAAGCTTTCTTT. Residues: CASTVAPNTEAFF.

This clone appeared once. The J gene is TRBJ2-1, the V gene TRBV4-2, with 8 bases aligning to TRBD2. V was clipped by 6 bases and J by 3 bases; unmatched bases: 4. Looked up from germline, CDR1 is LGHNA and CDR2 is YNFKEQ. The length of the CDR3 is 14 residues. The CDR3 region has the DNA TGTGCCAGCAGGGGCGGGACTAGCTACAATGAGCAGTTCTTC. It translates to CASRGGTSYNEQFF.

J is TRBJ1-1 and V is TRBV27; possible D gene TRBD1, 6 bases. This CDR3 is built from 13 residues. Germline loops: CDR1 MNHEY, CDR2 SMNVEV (reference sequence). With 6 bases removed from V and 6 bases from J, the gap between germline ends came to 14 bases. CDR3 sequence (DNA): TGTGCCAGCAGCTACCAGGGGCTCCCTGAAGCTTTCTTT. Protein product: CASSYQGLPEAFF.

The chain employs TRBV7-2 and TRBJ1-5; 8 positions agree with TRBD1. The CDR3 is 15 residues long. Germline CDR1 SGHTA, CDR2 FQGNSA. Trimming took 5 bases from V and 5 from J; bases not matched to a gene: 8. CDR3 bases: TGTGCCAGCAGCCCAGGGGGCGGAGGGTATCAGCCCCAGCATTTT. Protein sequence: CASSPGGGGYQPQHF.

The table lists this clone with a count of one. The chain joins TRBV2 to TRBJ1-4, with D possibly matching TRBD1 (5 bases). The CDR3 totals 14 residues. Per the germline V gene, CDR1 is SNHLY and CDR2 is FYNNEI. V was pared by 7 bases and J by 12 bases, with 21 bases between. CDR3 nucleotides: TGTGCCAGCATTGAGGAGGTTAATCCGGGGGAACTGTTTTTT. This sequence encodes CASIEEVNPGELFF.

The CDR3 nucleotides read TGTGCCAGCAGTGAAAAGCCGGGCCCCCATGGCTACACCTTC. Translated, it gives CASSEKPGPHGYTF. The rearrangement links TRBV6-1 to TRBJ1-2; D is ambiguous. Germline lookup yields CDR1 MNHNS and CDR2 SASEGT. Trimming shortened V by 2 bases and J by 6 bases, and 13 bases separated the two germline ends. The CDR3 has 14 residues.

CDR3 amino acids: CASSQEMAHYLWGEKLFF. CDR3 in DNA: TGTGCCAGCAGCCAAGAAATGGCCCACTATCTATGGGGTGAAAAACTGTTTTTT. J is TRBJ1-4 and V is TRBV4-2; no clear D gene. Trimming removed 0 bases at V and 7 bases at J, with 21 bases between. This CDR3 has 18 amino acids. Germline V gene data show CDR1 as LGHNA and CDR2 as YNFKEQ.

The gene calls are TRBV19 and TRBJ2-7; 11 bases match TRBD1. CDR3 length: 14 residues. Trimming removed 6 bases from V and 6 bases from J; junction bases left unmatched: 7. Germline CDR1 reads LNHDA; CDR2 reads SQIVND (reference sequence). The DNA of the CDR3 is TGTGCCAGTAGGGGAGGACAGGGGGCCGGCGAGCAGTACTTC. Protein: CASRGGQGAGEQYF.

V is TRBV15 and J is TRBJ1-1, with TRBD1 matching over 7 bases. CDR3 length equals 15 residues. From germline, CDR1 is LNHNV and CDR2 YYDKDF (reference sequence). V shed 3 bases and J 1 base; nucleotides not matched to a gene: 5. The CDR3 DNA sequence: TGTGCCACCAGCAGCCTACAGGGGAAGAACACTGAAGCTTTCTTT. It codes for CATSSLQGKNTEAFF.

This chain uses TRBV28 with TRBJ2-7; 8 positions match TRBD1. Germline V gene data show CDR1 as MDHEN and CDR2 as SYDVKM. The CDR3 has 13 amino acids. Losses at the gene ends were 6 bases for V and 5 bases for J; bases not matched to a gene: 6. CDR3 nucleotide sequence: TGTGCCAGCAGCTCAGGGGGCCTGAACGAGCAGTACTTC. Translated, it gives CASSSGGLNEQYF.

The chain joins TRBV19 to TRBJ2-5; D uncertain. In germline, CDR1 is LNHDA, CDR2 SQIVND (reference sequence). The CDR3 extends over 11 amino acids. V lost 5 bases and J 4 bases, leaving 5 bases between the germline ends. The CDR3: CASSLTETQYF. In DNA form, the CDR3 reads TGTGCCAGTAGTTTAACAGAGACCCAGTACTTC.

The chain couples TRBV5-1 to TRBJ2-5; TRBD1 or TRBD2 may be the D gene (6 bases each). The V and J ends lost 4 bases and 5 bases respectively, with 15 bases between them. Germline V CDR1 and CDR2: SGHRS, YFSETQ. The CDR3 totals 14 residues. For the CDR3, the DNA is TGCGCCAGCAGCCCGGGGGCCGGCGGGGAGACCCAGTACTTC. This gives the protein CASSPGAGGETQYF. Full variable domain (missing parts from reference TRBV5-1 and TRBJ2-5): KAGVTQTPRYLIKTRGQQVTLSCSPISGHRSVSWYQQTPGQGLQFLFEYFSETQRNKGNFPGRFSGRQFSNSRSEMNVSTLELGDSALYLCASSPGAGGETQYFGPGTRLLVL.

The chain has TRBV28 and TRBJ2-7; a possible D gene is TRBD2 (6 bases). CDR1 MDHEN and CDR2 SYDVKM come from the germline V gene. The CDR3 is 15 residues long. V shed 4 bases and J shed 0 bases, with 13 bases lying between them. CDR3 in amino acids: CASSSPGRSSYEQYF. In DNA, the CDR3 is TGTGCCAGCAGTTCCCCGGGGAGGAGCTCCTACGAGCAGTACTTC.

The V and J genes are TRBV15 and TRBJ1-3, with unresolved D. V shed 1 base and J shed 2 bases, with 9 bases lying between them. The CDR3 is made up of 15 amino acids. Per germline, CDR1 LNHNV and CDR2 YYDKDF (reference sequence). The CDR3 sequence: CATSRVVGPGNTIYF. CDR3 coding DNA: TGTGCCACCAGCAGAGTCGTAGGTCCTGGAAACACCATATATTTT.